This T cell receptor beta chain derives from a study of cytomegalovirus exposure and HLA in healthy donors. This CDR3 has 15 amino acids. CDR1 is SGHDT, CDR2 YYEEEE, per germline. The germline V and J ends were trimmed by 3 bases and 4 bases, with 16 bases remaining between them. PCR involved 60 Vbeta and 13 Jbeta primers. TCRdb keeps only in-frame clones here, not all; method: immunoSEQ multiplex PCR. The sample holds about 180,000 clones, 60% to 85% seen once. This clone turned up a few times. This cohort consisted of healthy bone marrow donors. This clonotype was sampled from a man between 35 and 55 years old in good health and CMV-seronegative. The chain couples TRBV5-6 to TRBJ1-1, with TRBD1 as a possible D gene (5 bases). The material sequenced was PBMCs. CDR3 region: CASSWRGPRATEAFF. The CDR3 bases are TGTGCCAGCAGCTGGCGGGGACCACGGGCCACTGAAGCTTTCTTT.